Shown below are 3 T cell receptor beta chains from a single sample sequenced in a study of T cells in tuberculosis. TCRdb's copy holds only in-frame clones and misses some; the assay was immunoSEQ multiplex PCR. This sample has 35,000 to 40,000 clones, with 85% to 95% found just once. The sample taken for sequencing was PBMCs. The origin of the receptors is a donor aged 5 to 30 with latent tuberculosis or without tuberculosis infection. Some clones in this sample may be carry-over from other donors' samples.

The count of this clone is one. J is TRBJ1-2 and V is TRBV30, with D possibly matching TRBD1 (6 bases). The V gene's germline CDR1 is GTSNPN and CDR2 SVGIG (reference sequence). This CDR3 has 13 amino acids. V lost 7 bases and J lost 1, with 13 bases in between. The CDR3 DNA is TGTGCCTTTGACAGGCCGGGTAACTATGGCTACACCTTC. This translates into CAFDRPGNYGYTF. Using reference TRBV30 and TRBJ1-2 for the parts outside the CDR3, the full variable domain is SQTIHQWPATLVQPVGSPLSLECTVEGTSNPNLYWYRQAAGRGLQLLFYSVGIGQISSEVPQNLSASRPQDRQFILSSKKLLLSDSGFYLCAFDRPGNYGYTFGSGTRLTVV.

This chain connects TRBV9 to TRBJ2-1; 7 nucleotides agree with TRBD2. The V and J ends lost 0 bases and 4 bases, in that order; junction bases with no gene match: 4. The CDR3 runs 15 residues. Germline lookup yields CDR1 SGDLS and CDR2 YYNGEE. CDR3 sequence (DNA): TGTGCCAGCAGCGTAGGAACGGGGGGATACAATGAGCAGTTCTTC. It is translated as CASSVGTGGYNEQFF.

V and J are TRBV11-2 and TRBJ2-1; D gene uncertain. There are 14 residues in the CDR3. The ends were cut back, 1 base at V and 9 bases at J, with 13 bases in the middle. CDR1 and CDR2 (germline): SGHAT, FQNNGV. CDR3 nucleotides: TGTGCCAGCAGCTTAGTATCTAGTTCGGGTGAGCAGTTCTTC. As protein: CASSLVSSSGEQFF.